This T cell receptor (beta chain) was identified during a study of cytomegalovirus exposure and HLA in healthy donors. Background on the study: The Caucasian-associated ancestry cluster contained 81% of the 398 genotyped donors. Whole-study results and caveats: Rare TCR sequences dominated, though some public TCRs recurred in many donors. The majority of CMV-associated TCR beta chains were reported as apparently HLA-restricted in a later analysis. Trimming of TCR beta V- and J-genes showed a link, identified in a later analysis, to a missense DCLRE1C variant.

The PCR was carried out with 60 Vbeta primers and 13 Jbeta primers. Clones were read by immunoSEQ multiplex PCR, and TCRdb kept only the in-frame ones, dropping some. The sample records over 80,000 clones, roughly 74% being singletons. This CDR3 has 16 amino acids. Trimming took 3 bases from V and 7 from J; bases not matched to a gene: 9. The V gene's germline CDR1 is PRHDT and CDR2 FYEKMQ (reference sequence). Worth noting for this clone: Its antigen is not known.

This sequence joins TRBV13 and TRBJ1-6; 7 bases are shared with TRBD1. The sequence was collected from a woman aged 18 to 35 in good health and CMV-seropositive. The material sequenced was PBMCs. The CDR3 sequence: CASSLGPSGGNSPLHF. The CDR3 coding sequence is TGTGCCAGCAGCTTGGGGCCCTCAGGGGGAAATTCACCCCTCCACTTT.